Below, one T cell receptor (beta chain) is given with its context. Its antigen is unidentified. The data are from a study of beta chain features in type 1 diabetes. Study background: Patients were similar to healthy donors in age and gender (as well as in cell yields). Study-level findings and limits: Fewer insertions but more deletions were seen at VDJ junctions in type 1 diabetes patients. Researchers report that Type 1 diabetes patients had moderately but significantly shorter TCRB CDR3s across all four CD4+ subsets.

Every single donor gave one heparinised blood draw, and these averaged roughly 100 mL. Naive, central memory, regulatory and stem cell-like memory cells within the CD4+ compartment were sorted using CD45RO/CCR7/CD25/CD127/CD95/CD27. The CDR3 extends over 15 amino acids. In germline, CDR1 is LNHDA, CDR2 SQIVND (reference sequence). After removal of 5 bases from V and 8 bases from J, the junction contained 12 bases not matched to a gene. Since all of the isolated RNA was reverse transcribed, expressed TCRB transcripts were what got sequenced. The protocol was immunoSEQ multiplex PCR, while the TCRdb copy is restricted to in-frame clones and leaves out a portion. Of 200,000 to 300,000 clones detected, around 9.9% appear once; the ten largest clones hold about 0.018%.

The chain combines TRBV19 with TRBJ1-2; 9 bases map to TRBD1. The TCR was taken from a man aged 30 to 39 with type 1 diabetes. The specimen was naive CD4+ T cells from blood. CDR3 bases: TGTGCCAGTAGTTCTCAACCACAGGGGGCGAAAGGCTACACCTTC. Encoded protein: CASSSQPQGAKGYTF.